This TCR beta chain was profiled in a study of T cells in Graves' hyperthyroidism and ophthalmopathy (dated by TCRdb to the late 2010s). For context, the study as a whole: Peripheral blood was sampled at the time of initial diagnosis, prior to any treatment. Following sampling, methimazole starting at 30 mg daily was given to hyperthyroidism patients, and high-dose intravenous methylprednisolone was given to ophthalmopathy patients. To identify distinguishing TCR V-J signatures, a discovery cohort of 100 patients was used, comprising under 45 with Graves' ophthalmopathy and around 60 with stable Graves' hyperthyroidism. In more than 5 Graves' hyperthyroidism patients, the study also compared T-cell repertoires from thyroid tissue with T-cell repertoires from blood. The 100 or so discovery patients were divided at random into training and test sets in a 7:3 ratio. TCR Vbeta CDR3 sequencing of 135 peripheral blood samples (around 45 ophthalmopathy, roughly 74 hyperthyroidism and roughly 17 progressor patients) is reported in the paper. Whether ophthalmopathy could be predicted prospectively was tested in an independent validation cohort made up of about 18 hyperthyroidism patients plus 17 patients who later progressed to ophthalmopathy. The investigation overall reported the following: Ophthalmopathy was separated from stable hyperthyroidism by a 13 V-J signature model, with over 85% sensitivity and 81% to 82% specificity obtained in cross-validation and 80%/75% obtained in testing. During validation, the model predicted progression to ophthalmopathy a median of approximately 6 months ahead of onset, with roughly 65% sensitivity and 72.22% specificity. Sample size was not statistically predetermined, and investigators were not blinded to group allocation. Most expanded thyroid clonotypes (frequency above 0.001) were also found in blood, which suggests that blood repertoires may mirror thyroid immune responses.

Worth noting for this clonotype: Its antigen remains unidentified. Qualities for individual bases were not recorded, and no much larger clone is one base off.

The germline ends are 5 bases apart after V is trimmed by 1 base and J by 2 bases. The CDR3 contains 13 residues, cysteine and phenylalanine counted. Only the CDR3 DNA stays, 39 bases, in frame from base 1. Via the germline V gene, CDR1 is ENHRY and CDR2 SYGVKD. Ophthalmopathy patients had moderately to severely active disease, Clinical Activity Score of at least 3, NOSPECS grade of at least 4, and duration under 3 months. Exclusion was applied to patients with uncontrolled infections, other autoimmune diseases, pregnancy or lactation. Diagnoses were based on clinical symptoms, serum thyroxine and TRAb, thyroid ultrasound and orbital computed tomography. PBMCs were isolated from more than 8 ml of fresh peripheral blood by Ficoll-Paque density gradient centrifugation. Trizol reagent was used to extract total RNA, and RNA quality was then checked on an Agilent 2100 Bioanalyzer. TCR beta CDR3 regions were amplified from RNA transcripts. The first round of RT-PCR for the TCR CDR3 was performed with the HTBI primer set and the Qiagen OneStep RT-PCR kit. A second multiplex PCR round built the libraries, followed by size selection and purification. Libraries were sequenced paired-end with 100 bp reads on an Illumina HiSeq2000. Regarding the original processing steps: Raw data were processed with SOAPnuke, discarding reads with adapters, uncalled bases, mean Phred below 15, or no exact constant-primer or identifier match. High-quality paired reads were merged using COPE v1.2.5, and each unique nucleotide sequence was defined as a clonotype. Clonotypes were aligned to IMGT TRBV, TRBD and TRBJ reference segments using MiTCR v1.1. Only V-J combinations with frequency above 0.0001, covering 98% to 99.2% of repertoires, were analysed. The TCS score was defined as F50 (clonal expansion) divided by E x V (chaos), with BLOSUM62-based TCRdist calculated between CDR3 peptides within each V-J. Welch's t-statistics and random forest reduced roughly 500 V-J features to 10 to 15, which were used in a naive Bayes classifier (R e1071). The raw public data were reprocessed by TCRdb itself: fastp quality trimming at Q25, MiXCR clonotype calling, in-frame beta chains only. Entries are consolidated by CDR3 protein sequence, retaining the most common genes and DNA. It is TCRdb's table, rather than the study itself, that gives the V and J calls and clone size. The sample table records roughly 640,000 distinct CDR3 sequences; about 16% of these occur just once. Together, the top ten hold around 3.5% of the sample.

Sequences were obtained from blood. The receptor chain draws on TRBV10-3 and TRBJ1-1; a confident D gene designation cannot be given. This TCR derives from a woman in her thirties or forties with Graves' ophthalmopathy. CDR3 loop: CAISEFENTEAFF. The nucleotides are TGTGCCATCAGTGAGTTCGAAAACACTGAAGCTTTCTTT.